This T cell receptor (beta chain) derives from a study of breast tumors, draining lymph nodes, adjacent tissues. Study-level points and caveats: Tumor TCR diversity was below lymph nodes but above nontumor tissue. Luminal-like breast cancer showed significantly higher tumor–nontumor repertoire similarity than basal-like.

This clonotype occurred a few times. Its antigen is still unknown. Axillary draining lymph nodes of breast cancer patients supplied the node samples. TCRdb fed the multiplex PCR reads into MiXCR, producing one record per CDR3 protein. The table lists 150,000 to 200,000 distinct CDR3 sequences, 25% to 40% of them singletons. This CDR3 has 13 residues. The germline V gene encodes CDR1 GTSNPN and CDR2 SVGIG (reference sequence). The V end lost 2 bases, the J end lost 6 bases, and 11 bases lay between the germline ends. Specimen: axillary lymph node tissue. The V call is TRBV30, the J call TRBJ2-1; D gene uncertain. This clonotype was obtained from a female donor with breast cancer. Some clones in this sample may be carry-over from other donors' samples. The CDR3: CAWSSHGGNEQFF. The CDR3 DNA follows: TGTGCCTGGAGTTCCCACGGCGGCAATGAGCAGTTCTTC.